Listed here are 17 T cell receptor beta chains from one sample, sequenced in a study of blood T cell repertoires in COVID-19. Clones were sequenced by immunoSEQ multiplex PCR, and TCRdb holds only the in-frame ones, with some missing. Of 90,000 or so clones in the sample, 65% to 90% were seen once. The sequencing input was peripheral blood. The source of these receptors is a man in his fifties or sixties with acute or convalescent COVID-19.

This rearrangement joins TRBV10-2 to TRBJ2-7; a weak D match, TRBD1 (6 bases). V was pared by 6 bases and J by 3 bases, with 15 bases between. The V gene's germline CDR1 is WSHSY and CDR2 SAAADI. CDR3 length equals 14 residues. The CDR3 nucleotides are TGCGCCAGCAGGGAGACAGGAGTTCTCTACGAGCAGTACTTC. It yields the protein CASRETGVLYEQYF.

The chain recombines TRBV7-2 with TRBJ2-1; 14 positions match TRBD2. The germline CDR1 and CDR2 sequences are SGHTA and FQGNSA. The J segment lost 7 bases and the V segment lost 0 bases, leaving 2 bases of the junction unmatched. The CDR3 contains 16 residues. For the CDR3, the DNA is TGTGCCAGCAGCTTAGCTGGGACTAGCGGGGGAAATGAGCAGTTCTTC. As protein: CASSLAGTSGGNEQFF.

This chain uses TRBV30 with TRBJ1-2; D is ambiguous. Deletions cut 0 bases from V and 4 bases from J, with 12 bases between. This CDR3 is 14 amino acids long. The germline gives CDR1 GTSNPN, CDR2 SVGIG (reference sequence). The CDR3 region has the DNA TGTGCCTGGAGTGTCTCTGGCGGAGGCTATGGCTACACCTTC. It translates to CAWSVSGGGYGYTF.

The chain recombines TRBV29-1 with TRBJ2-1; TRBD2 aligns across 12 bases. This CDR3 spans 14 amino acids. Germline V gives CDR1 SQVTM, CDR2 ANQGSEA. The V and J ends lost 7 bases and 10 bases, in that order; junction bases with no gene match: 11. The CDR3 nucleotides are TGCAGCGCCCCGGAACTAGCGGGAGGAGGGGAGCAGTTCTTC. As protein: CSAPELAGGGEQFF.

The chain recombines TRBV10-3 with TRBJ2-2; possible D gene TRBD1, 5 bases. Germline V lookup: CDR1 ENHRY, CDR2 SYGVKD. Trimming pared 0 bases from V and 4 bases from J, leaving 12 bases between. This CDR3 comprises 16 residues. CDR3 coding DNA: TGTGCCATCAGTGAGTCAAACGCAGGGCCCACCGGGGAGCTGTTTTTT. The encoded protein is CAISESNAGPTGELFF.

This clone was detected once. The V call is TRBV5-6, the J call TRBJ1-5; D remains ambiguous. Germline lookup yields CDR1 SGHDT and CDR2 YYEEEE. V lost 4 bases and J lost 0, with 14 bases in between. The CDR3 consists of 16 residues. The CDR3: CASSQFVQNSNQPQHF. CDR3 in DNA: TGTGCCAGCAGCCAATTCGTACAAAATAGCAATCAGCCCCAGCATTTT.

The rearrangement uses TRBV7-9 and TRBJ1-5; no firm D call. From germline, CDR1 is SEHNR and CDR2 FQNEAQ (reference sequence). The CDR3 consists of 11 residues. Trimming removed 3 bases from V and 13 bases from J, with 10 bases in between. This chain's CDR3 is CASSLGGPQHF. The CDR3 DNA sequence: TGTGCCAGCAGCTTGGGAGGCCCTCAGCATTTT.

The chain has TRBV11-2 and TRBJ1-1; 8 bases align to TRBD1. Germline V gene data show CDR1 as SGHAT and CDR2 as FQNNGV. V lost 5 bases and J lost 5; bases outside the gene matches: 13. CDR3 length: 16 residues. CDR3 in amino acids: CASSRRPGGVWTEAFF. The CDR3, as DNA: TGTGCCAGCAGCCGCAGGCCAGGGGGCGTATGGACTGAAGCTTTCTTT.

The gene calls are TRBV2 and TRBJ1-5; D gene unclear. CDR1 is SNHLY and CDR2 is FYNNEI in the germline V gene. Trimming removed 7 bases at V and 4 bases at J, with 11 bases between. The CDR3 consists of 13 residues. CDR3 protein: CASTYQENQPQHF. The CDR3 DNA follows: TGTGCCAGCACCTACCAGGAAAATCAGCCCCAGCATTTT.

This clone has just one count. V gene TRBV7-2 combines with J gene TRBJ1-5; D possibly corresponds to TRBD1 (6 bases). Germline V gene data show CDR1 as SGHTA and CDR2 as FQGNSA. CDR3 length equals 15 residues. The ends were cut back, 1 base at V and 4 bases at J, with 11 bases in the middle. This CDR3 reads CASSLDGRGNQPQHF. The CDR3 DNA is TGTGCCAGCAGCTTAGACGGCAGGGGTAATCAGCCCCAGCATTTT.

This chain uses TRBV6-5 with TRBJ2-2; no definite D call. V lost 2 bases and J lost 1, with 8 bases in between. CDR1 and CDR2 from the germline V gene are MNHEY and SVGAGI. The CDR3 runs 15 residues. CDR3 amino acids: CASSYGLLNTGELFF. In DNA form, the CDR3 reads TGTGCCAGCAGTTACGGCCTGCTGAACACCGGGGAGCTGTTTTTT.

The V call is TRBV6-5, the J call TRBJ1-5, with 9 nucleotides matching TRBD1. The germline gives CDR1 MNHEY, CDR2 SVGAGI. Trimming took 7 bases from V and 0 from J; bases not matched to a gene: 4. The CDR3 has 15 residues. CDR3 amino acids: CASKWTGDSNQPQHF. The CDR3 coding sequence is TGTGCCAGCAAGTGGACAGGGGATAGCAATCAGCCCCAGCATTTT.

The chain links TRBV19 to TRBJ1-6, with a weak D call TRBD1 (6 bases). The CDR3 sequence is 17 residues long. The V end was cut by 4 bases, the J end by 10 bases, with 23 bases between. The germline gives CDR1 LNHDA, CDR2 SQIVND (reference sequence). The CDR3, as DNA: TGTGCCAGTAGTACGAGGGGCTCCACAGGGAGGGACTCACCCCTCCACTTT. Encoded protein: CASSTRGSTGRDSPLHF.

The CDR3 DNA sequence: TGTGCCAGCAGCTGGGGAGGGAATGAGCAGTTCTTC. This encodes CASSWGGNEQFF. The chain combines TRBV5-5 with TRBJ2-1; 7 nucleotides match TRBD2. Germline CDR1 is SGHKS and CDR2 is YYEKEE (reference sequence). V dropped 3 bases and J dropped 7; count of bases not matched to a gene: 1. The CDR3 runs to 12 residues. The variable domain in full, completed from reference TRBV5-5 and TRBJ2-1, reads DAGVTQSPTHLIKTRGQQVTLRCSPISGHKSVSWYQQVLGQGPQFIFQYYEKEERGRGNFPDRFSARQFPNYSSELNVNALLLGDSALYLCASSWGGNEQFFGPGTRLTVL.

The chain employs TRBV6-6 and TRBJ1-1; no firm D call. Germline loops: CDR1 MNHNY, CDR2 SVGAGI (reference sequence). The V end was cut by 4 bases, the J end by 6 bases, with 12 bases between. The CDR3 has 13 residues. CDR3 sequence: CASSSLRGAEAFF. CDR3 coding DNA: TGTGCCAGCAGTTCCCTTAGAGGCGCTGAAGCTTTCTTT.

The chain has TRBV30 and TRBJ1-3; 9 positions match TRBD1. The length of the CDR3 is 16 residues. Germline CDR1 is GTSNPN and CDR2 is SVGIG (reference sequence). Trimming at V came to 5 bases and at J to 0 bases, leaving 8 bases not matched to a gene. The CDR3 DNA sequence: TGTGCCTGGCTCCGGGACAGGGCTAGCTCTGGAAACACCATATATTTT. Its protein is CAWLRDRASSGNTIYF.

V gene TRBV7-2 combines with J gene TRBJ1-1, with TRBD1 matching 8 bases. The CDR3 is 14 residues long. The J segment lost 4 bases and the V segment lost 4 bases, leaving 5 bases of the junction unmatched. Looked up from germline, CDR1 is SGHTA and CDR2 is FQGNSA. For the CDR3, the DNA is TGTGCCAGCAGCTCCAGGGGGCGCATCACTGAAGCTTTCTTT. Translation: CASSSRGRITEAFF.